These 24 T cell receptor beta chains share one sample of origin, sequenced in a study of vaccination effects on CD4 cells after COVID-19. After expansion with viral peptide pools in the ViraFEST assay, antigen-specific CD4+ T cells were sequenced. Scientists isolated CD4+ T cells after a roughly ten-day culture period ended. Nucleocapsid antibodies stayed negative before and after vaccination, showing no earlier SARS-CoV-2 infection. TCRdb's table, derived via immunoSEQ multiplex PCR, lists solely in-frame clones and lacks some. In the table there are about 41,000 clones, under 75% of which are singletons. These receptors' antigens are unknown. The sample consisted of CD4+ T cells from PBMCs cultured with HCoV-OC43 spike peptides, taken before COVID-19 vaccination. Subset given: HCoV-OC43 spike overlapping peptide pool stimulation. The receptors derive from a human donor who received a COVID-19 vaccine.

This sequence joins TRBV21-1 and TRBJ1-1; the table's D gene call, TRBD1, was not cross checked with the DNA. TRBV21-1 has pseudogene status. This CDR3 has 18 amino acids. The CDR3 coding sequence is TGTGCCAGCAGCAAAGGCGGTTGGGACAGGGGGCCGAACACTGAAGCTTTCTTT. It codes for CASSKGGWDRGPNTEAFF.

CDR3 loop: CASSRVSGGTGTDTQYF. The CDR3, as DNA: TGCGCCAGCAGCCGAGTATCGGGCGGGACGGGGACAGATACGCAGTATTTT. The gene calls are TRBV4-1 and TRBJ2-3; a weak D match, TRBD2 (6 bases). The CDR3 spans 17 residues. Between the trimmed V and J ends, which lost 4 bases and 3 bases, there was a span of 20 bases. Germline V CDR1 and CDR2: MGHRA, YSYEKL.

This chain joins TRBV9 and TRBJ2-2; TRBD2 aligns across 9 bases. This CDR3 is 13 amino acids long. Germline V gene sequence: CDR1 SGDLS, CDR2 YYNGEE. With 7 bases clipped from V and 4 bases from J, the junction kept 2 bases outside the gene matches. The CDR3 reads CASSTSGTGELFF. The CDR3 DNA reads TGTGCCAGCTCGACTAGCGGCACCGGGGAGCTGTTTTTT.

This sequence joins TRBV18 and TRBJ2-7, with D hard to call. V was trimmed by 3 bases and J by 2 bases, leaving 8 bases between them. The V gene's germline CDR1 is KGHSH and CDR2 LQKENI. The CDR3 is 13 residues long. The CDR3 DNA reads as TGTGCCAGCTCACCTGGGATTACCTACGAGCAGTACTTC. The encoded protein is CASSPGITYEQYF.

Only a few counts were recorded for this clone. J is TRBJ1-3 and V is TRBV7-2; possible D gene TRBD1, 5 bases. V lost 0 bases to trimming and J lost 2 bases, with 14 bases between them. From germline, CDR1 is SGHTA and CDR2 FQGNSA. The CDR3 consists of 17 residues. The chain's CDR3 is CASSLAGADTPGNTIYF. The CDR3 DNA sequence: TGTGCCAGCAGCTTAGCCGGGGCGGACACCCCTGGAAACACCATATATTTT. The entire variable domain, with the rest obtained from reference TRBV7-2 and TRBJ1-3, is as follows: GAGVSQSPSNKVTEKGKDVELRCDPISGHTALYWYRQSLGQGLEFLIYFQGNSAPDKSGLPSDRFSAERTGGSVSTLTIQRTQQEDSAVYLCASSLAGADTPGNTIYFGEGSWLTVV.

V usage is TRBV5-4 and J usage is TRBJ2-1; 7 bases match TRBD1. Germline V gives CDR1 SGHNT, CDR2 YYREEE (reference sequence). This CDR3 spans 16 amino acids. J was trimmed by 6 bases and V by 4 bases; bases with no gene match: 13. CDR3: CASSVGPPNRGNEQFF. The CDR3 region has the DNA TGTGCCAGCAGCGTAGGCCCCCCAAACAGGGGCAATGAGCAGTTCTTC.

The chain links TRBV9 to TRBJ2-5; D uncertain. Germline V lookup: CDR1 SGDLS, CDR2 YYNGEE. This CDR3 region has 11 residues. Trimming removed 4 bases at V and 2 bases at J, with 3 bases between. CDR3 in amino acids: CASSSQETQYF. CDR3 coding DNA: TGTGCCAGCAGCTCTCAAGAGACCCAGTACTTC.

In its sample, this clone was seen a few times. The chain has TRBV7-3 and TRBJ2-2; possible D gene TRBD2, 5 bases. Germline loops: CDR1 SGHTA, CDR2 FQGTGA. V lost 9 bases, J lost 5 bases, and 10 bases lay in between. The CDR3 covers 12 residues. CDR3 region: CASPRETGELFF. The CDR3 coding sequence is TGTGCCAGTCCAAGGGAGACCGGGGAGCTGTTTTTT.

The J gene is TRBJ2-1, the V gene TRBV3-1 (or the pseudogene TRBV3-2); no reliable D call. The CDR3 covers 18 residues. V lost 1 base, J lost 5 bases, and 21 bases lay in between. CDR1 is LGHDT, CDR2 YNNKEL, per germline (reference sequence). CDR3: CASSQGNFRLPTNNEQFF. Here the CDR3 DNA reads TGTGCCAGCAGCCAAGGCAATTTTCGACTTCCCACCAACAATGAGCAGTTCTTC.

The J gene is TRBJ2-1, the V gene TRBV6-6, with a tentative D call TRBD2 (7 bases). The V end was cut by 8 bases, the J end by 3 bases, with 17 bases between. Germline V CDR1 and CDR2: MNHNY, SVGAGI (reference sequence). This CDR3 is 15 amino acids long. CDR3 DNA sequence: TGTGCCAGCCTACTCCCGGGGGGCCTCTACAATGAGCAGTTCTTC. Translating it yields CASLLPGGLYNEQFF.

The chain uses TRBV5-1 and TRBJ2-2, with unresolved D. The germline V gene has CDR1 SGHRS and CDR2 YFSETQ. Between the trimmed V and J ends, which lost 0 bases and 0 bases, there was a span of 6 bases. CDR3 size: 15 residues. CDR3 amino acids: CASSLAQANTGELFF. Here the CDR3 DNA reads TGCGCCAGCAGCTTGGCCCAGGCGAACACCGGGGAGCTGTTTTTT.

The V call is TRBV9, the J call TRBJ1-4; D is unresolved. V was trimmed by 0 bases and J by 3 bases, leaving 9 bases between them. Germline V gene lookup returns CDR1 SGDLS and CDR2 YYNGEE. The CDR3 runs to 15 residues. Here the CDR3 DNA reads TGTGCCAGCAGCGTAGATGGTAGACCTAATGAAAAACTGTTTTTT. Its translation is CASSVDGRPNEKLFF. The whole variable domain, filled in from reference TRBV9 and TRBJ1-4, reads DSGVTQTPKHLITATGQRVTLRCSPRSGDLSVYWYQQSLDQGLQFLIQYYNGEERAKGNILERFSAQQFPDLHSELNLSSLELGDSALYFCASSVDGRPNEKLFFGSGTQLSVL.

V gene TRBV9 combines with J gene TRBJ1-2; D gene unclear. In germline, CDR1 is SGDLS, CDR2 YYNGEE. Trimming left V 0 bases short and J 6 bases short, with 6 bases between. The CDR3 covers 12 residues. CDR3 in amino acids: CASSVARDGYTF. In DNA, the CDR3 is TGTGCCAGCAGCGTAGCTAGGGATGGCTACACCTTC.

This chain connects TRBV19 to TRBJ2-2, with a tentative D call TRBD2 (6 bases). CDR3 length: 14 residues. Germline V lookup: CDR1 LNHDA, CDR2 SQIVND (reference sequence). The V and J ends lost 5 bases and 4 bases respectively, with 11 bases between them. The CDR3 is CASSLLAITGELFF. Here the CDR3 DNA reads TGTGCCAGTAGTCTCCTAGCGATCACCGGGGAGCTGTTTTTT.

The V and J genes are TRBV29-1 and TRBJ2-3, with 8 bases matching TRBD1. Germline CDR1 is SQVTM and CDR2 is ANQGSEA. The CDR3 has 14 residues. V trimming: 5 bases; J trimming: 0 bases; junction bases outside the gene matches: 4. The CDR3 protein is CSVRQGPSTDTQYF. CDR3 sequence (DNA): TGCAGCGTTCGACAGGGGCCAAGCACAGATACGCAGTATTTT.

V and J are TRBV28 and TRBJ1-2; D ambiguous. The ends were cut back, 5 bases at V and 4 bases at J, with 14 bases in the middle. Germline-derived CDR1 and CDR2 are MDHEN and SYDVKM. The CDR3 extends over 14 amino acids. Written as DNA, the CDR3 is TGTGCCAGCAGTCCCCGGGAGGTCGGCTATGGCTACACCTTC. Its protein product is CASSPREVGYGYTF.

This clone has only a few counts. The CDR3 here is CASSHNSGEQYF. CDR3 DNA: TGTGCCAGCAGCCATAACTCAGGCGAGCAGTACTTC. V is TRBV3-1 (or the pseudogene TRBV3-2) and J is TRBJ2-7; D is unclear. This CDR3 contains 12 residues. The germline V gene encodes CDR1 LGHDT and CDR2 YNNKEL (reference sequence). The germline V and J ends were trimmed by 3 bases and 6 bases, with 9 bases remaining between them.

The chain employs TRBV9 and TRBJ2-1; TRBD2 matches 8 bases. This CDR3 is 16 amino acids long. Germline V gives CDR1 SGDLS, CDR2 YYNGEE. J gave up 6 bases and V 0 bases, and 8 bases lay outside the gene matches. Here the CDR3 DNA reads TGTGCCAGCAGCGTAGGACCGGGGGGGCCGGTCAATGAGCAGTTCTTC. It specifies CASSVGPGGPVNEQFF.

The chain uses TRBV19 and TRBJ2-7; 13 nucleotides line up with TRBD2. V lost 6 bases and J lost 4; bases outside the gene matches: 6. Germline V lookup: CDR1 LNHDA, CDR2 SQIVND (reference sequence). The CDR3 totals 15 residues. CDR3 sequence reads: CASSRTSGGGYEQYF. For the CDR3, the DNA is TGTGCCAGTAGCAGAACTAGCGGGGGGGGATACGAGCAGTACTTC.

This rearrangement joins TRBV19 to TRBJ1-2; D unclear. The V and J ends lost 6 bases and 4 bases respectively, with 9 bases between them. This CDR3 spans 12 amino acids. Germline loops: CDR1 LNHDA, CDR2 SQIVND (reference sequence). The CDR3 DNA is TGTGCCAGTAGCGACCTAGGCTATGGCTACACCTTC. It codes for CASSDLGYGYTF.

This chain links TRBV7-9 with TRBJ2-7; weak D call: TRBD2 (6 bases). This CDR3 region has 15 residues. V was trimmed by 3 bases and J by 1 base, leaving 13 bases between them. Germline V lookup: CDR1 SEHNR, CDR2 FQNEAQ (reference sequence). CDR3: CASSFVLGTSYEQYF. In DNA, the CDR3 is TGTGCCAGCAGCTTCGTCCTCGGGACTTCCTACGAGCAGTACTTC.

The chain joins TRBV6-5 to TRBJ1-2; 9 bases align to TRBD1. There are 14 residues in the CDR3. Looked up from germline, CDR1 is MNHEY and CDR2 is SVGAGI. Germline trimming cut 6 bases from V and 1 base from J; bases unmatched to any gene: 3. CDR3 DNA: TGTGCCAGCAGCTCGGACAGGGGTAACTATGGCTACACCTTC. Translated, it gives CASSSDRGNYGYTF.

The chain has TRBV30 and TRBJ1-2; no reliable D call. This CDR3 spans 11 amino acids. In germline, CDR1 is GTSNPN, CDR2 SVGIG (reference sequence). V shed 2 bases and J shed 10 bases, with 11 bases lying between them. In nucleotides, the CDR3 is TGTGCCTGGAGTCGGGCGGTTGTCTACACCTTC. Protein: CAWSRAVVYTF.

The chain uses TRBV19 and TRBJ1-1; 7 positions match TRBD1. In germline, CDR1 is LNHDA, CDR2 SQIVND (reference sequence). Trimming at V came to 4 bases and at J to 7 bases, leaving 6 bases not matched to a gene. CDR3 size: 13 residues. This CDR3 is CASSTKTGVEAFF. The CDR3, as DNA: TGTGCCAGTAGTACCAAAACAGGGGTTGAAGCTTTCTTT. The full variable domain, with the rest looked up from reference TRBV19 and TRBJ1-1, is DGGITQSPKYLFRKEGQNVTLSCEQNLNHDAMYWYRQDPGQGLRLIYYSQIVNDFQKGDIAEGYSVSREKKESFPLTVTSAQKNPTAFYLCASSTKTGVEAFFGQGTRLTVV.